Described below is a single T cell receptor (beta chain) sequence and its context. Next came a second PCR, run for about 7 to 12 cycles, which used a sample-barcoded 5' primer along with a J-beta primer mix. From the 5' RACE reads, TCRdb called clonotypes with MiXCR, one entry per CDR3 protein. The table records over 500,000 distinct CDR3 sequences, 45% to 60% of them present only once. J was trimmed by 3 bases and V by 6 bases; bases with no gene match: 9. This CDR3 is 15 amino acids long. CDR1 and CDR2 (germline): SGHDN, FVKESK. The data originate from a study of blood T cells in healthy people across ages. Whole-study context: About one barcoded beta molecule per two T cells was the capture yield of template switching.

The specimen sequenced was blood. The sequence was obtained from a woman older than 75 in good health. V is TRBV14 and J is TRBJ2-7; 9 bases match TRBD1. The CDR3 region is CASRATGGLVYEQYF. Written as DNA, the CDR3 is TGTGCCAGCAGAGCAACAGGGGGCTTGGTCTACGAGCAGTACTTC.